This T cell receptor (beta chain) was sequenced during a study of T cells in Graves' hyperthyroidism and ophthalmopathy. Study-wide background: Peripheral blood collection took place at initial diagnosis, before any treatment.

This clonotype was picked up many times. TCR beta CDR3 regions were amplified from RNA. Primed by the HTBI set, a first-round RT-PCR was run on the TCR CDR3. TCRdb re-called the multiplex PCR reads with MiXCR, one entry per CDR3 protein. The sample holds over 700,000 distinct CDR3 sequences, 30% to 40% seen once. Stability of Graves' hyperthyroidism was defined as absent ophthalmopathy progression within 18 months. Used for diagnoses were clinical symptoms, serum thyroxine and TRAb, thyroid ultrasound and orbital computed tomography. Isolation of PBMCs was performed on around 10 ml fresh peripheral blood. CDR3 length equals 13 residues. Germline CDR1 SGHTS, CDR2 YDEGEE. V lost 6 bases and J 2 bases, leaving 11 bases between the germline ends.

This rearrangement joins TRBV5-8 to TRBJ2-5; tentatively, D is TRBD1 or TRBD2 (5 bases each). Input material: blood. The receptor was derived from a woman in her 40s with Graves' hyperthyroidism. CDR3 coding DNA: TGTGCCAGCACTGTTGGGGGACAAGAGACCCAGTACTTC. Encoded protein: CASTVGGQETQYF.